Listed below are T cell receptor beta chains from one sample, sequenced in a study of blood T cell repertoires in COVID-19. Clones were read by immunoSEQ multiplex PCR, and TCRdb kept only the in-frame ones, dropping some. Among approximately 480,000 clones, roughly nine tenths were seen once, and the ten largest hold approximately 0.9%. Sequencing was done on a sample of peripheral blood. The origin of the receptors is a man between 18 and 35 years old with COVID-19, enrolled during active disease. Both conserved end residues are part of each CDR3. Each record gives: D gene, J gene, CDR3 length, clone size, V gene, CDR3 protein, CDR3 DNA. D genes are given only for firm matches. Clone size is not always given. Where it is, it says once, few, many or a class for expanded clones.

>-|TRBJ1-1|13|few|TRBV12-3/TRBV12-4
CASSAVQGNKAFF
TGTGCCAGCAGTGCGGTACAGGGAAACAAAGCTTTCTTT
>TRBD2|TRBJ2-3|14|-|TRBV2
CASRRGDHTDTQYF
TGTGCCAGCAGACGGGGGGACCACACAGATACGCAGTATTTT
>-|TRBJ2-7|16|-|TRBV27
CASSPGAGKGSYEQYF
TGTGCCAGCAGTCCCGGGGCGGGAAAAGGGTCTTACGAGCAGTACTTC
>-|TRBJ1-5|15|few|TRBV18
CASSPAGSRNQPQHF
TGTGCCAGCTCACCAGCAGGTTCTCGCAATCAGCCCCAGCATTTT
>-|TRBJ2-7|13|once|TRBV30
CAWSPGALGEQYF
TGTGCCTGGAGCCCAGGGGCATTGGGAGAGCAGTACTTC
>-|TRBJ2-3|13|-|TRBV5-1
CASSLERADTQYF
TGCGCCAGCAGCTTGGAGCGGGCAGATACGCAGTATTTT
>-|TRBJ2-2|13|-|TRBV27
CASSLQSFRELFF
TGTGCCAGCAGTTTACAGTCTTTCCGGGAGCTGTTTTTT
>TRBD2|TRBJ2-2|17|-|TRBV9
CASSVEGSGSNTGELFF
TGTGCCAGCAGCGTAGAAGGTAGCGGGTCGAACACCGGGGAGCTGTTTTTT
>-|TRBJ1-6|16|-|TRBV15
CATSRDRTPSSSPLHF
TGTGCCACCAGCAGAGATCGGACACCCTCCAGCTCACCCCTCCACTTT
>TRBD2|TRBJ2-1|15|once|TRBV3-1/TRBV3-2
CASSPQGLAYNEQFF
TGTGCCAGCAGCCCCCAGGGACTAGCTTACAATGAGCAGTTCTTC
>-|TRBJ1-1|13|-|TRBV19
CASSSWTATEAFF
TGTGCCAGTAGTAGTTGGACAGCCACTGAAGCTTTCTTT
>TRBD1|TRBJ2-5|16|-|TRBV20-1
CSASEAKGQAQETQYF
TGCAGTGCTAGTGAGGCCAAGGGACAGGCCCAAGAGACCCAGTACTTC
>TRBD1|TRBJ1-1|15|-|TRBV5-1
CASSLVGQKNTEAFF
TGCGCCAGCAGCTTGGTGGGACAGAAGAACACTGAAGCTTTCTTT
>-|TRBJ1-4|15|-|TRBV5-4
CASSRKGYSNEKLFF
TGTGCCAGCAGCCGAAAGGGGTACAGTAATGAAAAACTGTTTTTT
>TRBD2|TRBJ2-2|17|-|TRBV19
CASSKVSGGPNTGELFF
TGTGCCAGTAGTAAGGTTAGCGGGGGCCCGAACACCGGGGAGCTGTTTTTT
>TRBD1|TRBJ2-3|14|-|TRBV5-3
CARSRTGGADTQYF
TGTGCCAGAAGCCGGACAGGGGGCGCAGATACGCAGTATTTT
>-|TRBJ1-1|14|-|TRBV10-3
CAISEEGGRTEAFF
TGTGCCATCAGTGAGGAGGGTGGTCGCACTGAAGCTTTCTTT
>-|TRBJ2-1|15|-|TRBV11-3
CASSSGVGVGNEQFF
TGTGCCAGCAGCTCAGGGGTGGGGGTTGGTAATGAGCAGTTCTTC
>-|TRBJ2-5|12|-|TRBV13
CASSSERETQYF
TGTGCCAGCAGTTCAGAACGAGAGACCCAGTACTTC
>-|TRBJ2-5|14|-|TRBV11-3
CASSLVLAEETQYF
TGTGCCAGCAGCTTAGTTTTAGCGGAAGAGACCCAGTACTTC
>TRBD1|TRBJ2-7|14|once|TRBV7-6
CASSSGQGDYEQYF
TGTGCCAGCAGCTCGGGACAGGGGGACTACGAGCAGTACTTC